This paragraph reports one T cell receptor (beta chain). Using immunoSEQ multiplex PCR, the repertoire was profiled, and TCRdb retains in-frame clones only, with some absent. The repertoire holds more than 85,000 clones, with around 90% as singletons. These data belong to a study of T cell responses to AZD1222 COVID-19 vaccine. The CDR3 runs to 13 residues. Germline V CDR1 and CDR2: MDHEN, SYDVKM. V lost 3 bases to trimming and J lost 4 bases, with 7 bases between them. The clonotype was recovered from an adult in good health. The chain has TRBV28 and TRBJ1-5; no reliable D call. The material sequenced was peripheral blood, taken on day 0 of AZD1222 vaccination. CDR3 amino acids: CASSFDRNQPQHF. The DNA for the CDR3 is TGTGCCAGCAGTTTCGACCGGAATCAGCCCCAGCATTTT.